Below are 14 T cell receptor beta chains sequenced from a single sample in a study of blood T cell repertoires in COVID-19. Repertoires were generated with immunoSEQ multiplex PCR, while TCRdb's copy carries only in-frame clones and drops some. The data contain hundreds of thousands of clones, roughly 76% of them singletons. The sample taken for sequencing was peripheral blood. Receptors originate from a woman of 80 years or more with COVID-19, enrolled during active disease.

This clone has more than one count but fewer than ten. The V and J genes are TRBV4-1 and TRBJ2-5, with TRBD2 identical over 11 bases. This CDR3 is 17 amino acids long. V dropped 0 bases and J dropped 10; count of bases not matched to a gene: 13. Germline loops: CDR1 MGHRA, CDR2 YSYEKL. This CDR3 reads CASSQDRGGLAGSIQYF. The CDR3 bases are TGCGCCAGCAGCCAAGATCGGGGAGGACTAGCGGGTAGTATCCAGTACTTC.

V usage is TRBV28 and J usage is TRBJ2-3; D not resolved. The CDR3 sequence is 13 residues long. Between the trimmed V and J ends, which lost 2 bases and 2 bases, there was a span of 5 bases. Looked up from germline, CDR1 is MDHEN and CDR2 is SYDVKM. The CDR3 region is CASSLRNTDTQYF. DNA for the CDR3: TGTGCCAGCAGTTTACGTAACACAGATACGCAGTATTTT. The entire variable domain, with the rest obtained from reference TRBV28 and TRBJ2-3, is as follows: DVKVTQSSRYLVKRTGEKVFLECVQDMDHENMFWYRQDPGLGLRLIYFSYDVKMKEKGDIPEGYSVSREKKERFSLILESASTNQTSMYLCASSLRNTDTQYFGPGTRLTVL.

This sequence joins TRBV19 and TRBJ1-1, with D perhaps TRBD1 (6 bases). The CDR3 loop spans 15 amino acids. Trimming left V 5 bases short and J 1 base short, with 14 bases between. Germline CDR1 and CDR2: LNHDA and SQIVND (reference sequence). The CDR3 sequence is CASSGQGLENTEAFF. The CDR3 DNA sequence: TGTGCCAGTAGTGGGCAGGGGTTGGAGAACACTGAAGCTTTCTTT.

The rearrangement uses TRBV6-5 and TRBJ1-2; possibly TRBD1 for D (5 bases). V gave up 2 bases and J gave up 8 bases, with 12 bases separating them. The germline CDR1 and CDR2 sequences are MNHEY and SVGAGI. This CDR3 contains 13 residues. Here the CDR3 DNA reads TGTGCCAGCAGTTACGGGGGGGTGAGAGGCTACACCTTC. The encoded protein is CASSYGGVRGYTF.

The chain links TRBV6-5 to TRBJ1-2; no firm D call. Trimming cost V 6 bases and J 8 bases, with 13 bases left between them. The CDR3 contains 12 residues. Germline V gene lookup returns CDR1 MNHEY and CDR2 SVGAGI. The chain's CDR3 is CASRGPLVGYTF. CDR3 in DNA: TGTGCCAGCAGGGGCCCCCTGGTGGGCTACACCTTC.

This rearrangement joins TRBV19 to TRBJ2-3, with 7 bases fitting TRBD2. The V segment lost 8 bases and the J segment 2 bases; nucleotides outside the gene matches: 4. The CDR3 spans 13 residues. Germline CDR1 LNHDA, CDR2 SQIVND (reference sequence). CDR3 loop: CASQRDVTDTQYF. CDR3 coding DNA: TGTGCCAGTCAGCGGGATGTCACAGATACGCAGTATTTT.

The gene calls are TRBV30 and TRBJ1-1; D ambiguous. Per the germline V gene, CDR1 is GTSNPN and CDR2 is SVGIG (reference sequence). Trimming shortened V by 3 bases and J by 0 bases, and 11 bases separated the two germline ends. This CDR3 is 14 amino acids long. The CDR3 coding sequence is TGTGCCTGGAGGCCCGCGCGATTGAACACTGAAGCTTTCTTT. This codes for CAWRPARLNTEAFF. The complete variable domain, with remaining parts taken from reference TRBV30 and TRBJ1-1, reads SQTIHQWPATLVQPVGSPLSLECTVEGTSNPNLYWYRQAAGRGLQLLFYSVGIGQISSEVPQNLSASRPQDRQFILSSKKLLLSDSGFYLCAWRPARLNTEAFFGQGTRLTVV.

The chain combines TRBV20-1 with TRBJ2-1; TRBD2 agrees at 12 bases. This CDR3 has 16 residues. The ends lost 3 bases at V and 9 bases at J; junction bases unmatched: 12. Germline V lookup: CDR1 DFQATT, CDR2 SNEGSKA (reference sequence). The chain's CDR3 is CSASRVETSGSPEQFF. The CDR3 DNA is TGCAGTGCTAGTAGGGTGGAGACTAGCGGGAGTCCTGAGCAGTTCTTC.

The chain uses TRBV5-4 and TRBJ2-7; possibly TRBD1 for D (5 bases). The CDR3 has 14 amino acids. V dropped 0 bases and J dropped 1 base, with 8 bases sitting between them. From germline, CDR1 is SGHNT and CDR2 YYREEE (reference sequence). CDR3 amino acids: CASSLDRRSYEQYF. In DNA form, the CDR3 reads TGTGCCAGCAGCTTGGACAGGAGATCCTACGAGCAGTACTTC.

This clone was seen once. The CDR3 DNA sequence: TGTGCCAGCAGTTCACTTTCCACAGGGGGCTCGGGAGGCTACACCTTC. This codes for CASSSLSTGGSGGYTF. This chain links TRBV27 with TRBJ1-2; 9 bases are a match to TRBD1. J gave up 8 bases and V 4 bases, and 14 bases lay outside the gene matches. Germline lookup yields CDR1 MNHEY and CDR2 SMNVEV (reference sequence). There are 16 residues in the CDR3.

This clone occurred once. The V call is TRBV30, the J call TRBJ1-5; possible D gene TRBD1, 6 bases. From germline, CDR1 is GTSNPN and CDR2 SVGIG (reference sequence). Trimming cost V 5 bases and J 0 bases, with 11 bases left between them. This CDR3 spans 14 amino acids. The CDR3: CAWGQGNSNQPQHF. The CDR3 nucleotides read TGTGCCTGGGGCCAGGGGAATAGCAATCAGCCCCAGCATTTT.

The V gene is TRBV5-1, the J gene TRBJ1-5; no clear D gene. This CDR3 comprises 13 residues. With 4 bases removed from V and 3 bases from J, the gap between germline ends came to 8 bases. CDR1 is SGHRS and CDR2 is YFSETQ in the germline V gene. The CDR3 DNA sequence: TGCGCCAGCAGCCCCTTTCCCAATCAGCCCCAGCATTTT. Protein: CASSPFPNQPQHF. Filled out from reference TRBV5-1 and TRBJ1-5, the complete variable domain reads KAGVTQTPRYLIKTRGQQVTLSCSPISGHRSVSWYQQTPGQGLQFLFEYFSETQRNKGNFPGRFSGRQFSNSRSEMNVSTLELGDSALYLCASSPFPNQPQHFGDGTRLSIL.

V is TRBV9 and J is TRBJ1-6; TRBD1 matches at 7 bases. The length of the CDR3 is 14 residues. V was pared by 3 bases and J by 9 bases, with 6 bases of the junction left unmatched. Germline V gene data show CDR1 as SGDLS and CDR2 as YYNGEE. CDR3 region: CASSAGTDRSPLHF. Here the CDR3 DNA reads TGTGCCAGCAGCGCAGGGACAGATCGTTCACCCCTCCACTTT. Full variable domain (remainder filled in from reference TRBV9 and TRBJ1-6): DSGVTQTPKHLITATGQRVTLRCSPRSGDLSVYWYQQSLDQGLQFLIQYYNGEERAKGNILERFSAQQFPDLHSELNLSSLELGDSALYFCASSAGTDRSPLHFGNGTRLTVT.

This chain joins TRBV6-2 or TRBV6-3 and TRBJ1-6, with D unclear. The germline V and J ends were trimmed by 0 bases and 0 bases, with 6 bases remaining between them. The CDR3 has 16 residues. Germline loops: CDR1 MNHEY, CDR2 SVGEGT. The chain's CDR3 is CASSYSPSSYNSPLHF. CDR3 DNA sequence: TGTGCCAGCAGTTACTCGCCGAGCTCCTATAATTCACCCCTCCACTTT.